Shown below are 30 T cell receptor beta chains from a single sample sequenced in a study of post-analysis software for immune sequencing data (dated by TCRdb to about 2015). Antigens of these TCRs are unknown. Library preparation used PCR. TCRdb records Illumina HiSeq 2500 as the sequencer. To reduce PCR and sequencing biases, unique molecular identifiers were built into the TCR beta cDNA libraries. The public reads were reanalyzed by TCRdb: fastp trimming at Q25, MiXCR alignment, in-frame beta chains only. Rows are unified per CDR3 protein, each entry keeping the most common DNA and genes. For this sample the table gives 820,000 or so distinct CDR3 sequences, of which approximately 50% were detected only once. The top ten hold under 6% of the sample. General findings and caveats noted by the study authors: A few TRBV segments, including TRBV5-6, TRBV5-1 and TRBV20-1, were significantly more frequent in patients than controls.

Sequencing was carried out using blood. The receptors here all came from a girl aged 5 to 17 with multiple sclerosis.

The CDR3 DNA sequence: TGTGCCAGCAGCTTCCCCGGAGGAGGGGGGAACTATGGCTACACCTTC. This codes for CASSFPGGGGNYGYTF. V usage is TRBV5-5 and J usage is TRBJ1-2; D is perhaps TRBD1 (6 bases). CDR3 length: 16 amino acids. Trimming removed 2 bases at V and 2 bases at J, with 16 bases between. The germline V gene has CDR1 SGHKS and CDR2 YYEKEE (reference sequence).

V is TRBV5-1 and J is TRBJ1-1, with a tentative D call TRBD1 (6 bases). Germline V gene lookup returns CDR1 SGHRS and CDR2 YFSETQ. The CDR3 totals 15 residues. V lost 0 bases, J lost 5 bases, and 14 bases lay in between. DNA for the CDR3: TGCGCCAGCAGCTTGGAAGGTCAGGGGTATACTGAAGCTTTCTTT. The encoded protein is CASSLEGQGYTEAFF.

The J gene is TRBJ2-3, the V gene TRBV5-1; the D gene is possibly TRBD2 (5 bases). From germline, CDR1 is SGHRS and CDR2 YFSETQ. Trimming took 1 base from V and 2 from J, leaving 11 bases between them. There are 15 residues in the CDR3. The CDR3 reads CASSLKAAITDTQYF. The CDR3, as DNA: TGCGCCAGCAGCTTGAAAGCGGCGATCACAGATACGCAGTATTTT.

V usage is TRBV7-6 and J usage is TRBJ2-1; TRBD2 might be the D (7 bases). The germline CDR1 and CDR2 sequences are SGHVS and FNYEAQ. This CDR3 spans 15 amino acids. With 3 bases removed from V and 8 bases from J, the gap between germline ends came to 17 bases. The CDR3, as DNA: TGTGCCAGCAGCTTGGGAGGGGGGGGGCAGGATGAGCAGTTCTTC. It specifies CASSLGGGGQDEQFF.

This chain connects TRBV7-2 to TRBJ1-1, with D perhaps matching TRBD1 (5 bases). V was cut by 5 bases and J by 6 bases, with 13 bases left in between. CDR1 and CDR2 (germline): SGHTA, FQGNSA. The CDR3 loop spans 13 amino acids. In nucleotides, the CDR3 is TGTGCCAGCAGCGAAGGGAGGGGTGCTGAAGCTTTCTTT. Residues: CASSEGRGAEAFF. Variable domain in full (rest from reference TRBV7-2 and TRBJ1-1): GAGVSQSPSNKVTEKGKDVELRCDPISGHTALYWYRQSLGQGLEFLIYFQGNSAPDKSGLPSDRFSAERTGGSVSTLTIQRTQQEDSAVYLCASSEGRGAEAFFGQGTRLTVV.

The chain links TRBV4-1 to TRBJ2-7; D may match TRBD1 or TRBD2 (5 bases each). The CDR3 spans 15 residues. V lost 1 base and J 4 bases, leaving 14 bases between the germline ends. The germline gives CDR1 MGHRA, CDR2 YSYEKL. The CDR3 protein is CASSQGWGKTYEQYF. The CDR3 nucleotides read TGCGCCAGCAGCCAAGGGTGGGGGAAGACATACGAGCAGTACTTC.

CDR3 in amino acids: CASSRGLAATQETQYF. The DNA for the CDR3 is TGTGCCAGCAGCCGAGGACTAGCGGCTACACAAGAGACCCAGTACTTC. The J gene is TRBJ2-5, the V gene TRBV7-9, with TRBD2 identical over 10 bases. The V gene's germline CDR1 is SEHNR and CDR2 FQNEAQ (reference sequence). The CDR3 has 16 residues. Unmatched junction bases numbered 8, after V lost 5 bases and J lost 2 bases.

This chain connects TRBV6-5 to TRBJ2-3; 8 bases agree with TRBD1. The junction had 15 bases not matched to a gene; V was cut back by 4 bases and J by 6 bases. CDR3 size: 17 residues. The germline gives CDR1 MNHEY, CDR2 SVGAGI. CDR3 region: CASSFAASGGAEDTQYF. The CDR3 DNA follows: TGTGCCAGCAGTTTTGCGGCCTCAGGGGGCGCCGAGGATACGCAGTATTTT.

A few counts support this clonotype. This rearrangement joins TRBV5-6 to TRBJ2-7; D gene unclear. This CDR3 region has 15 residues. The germline V gene encodes CDR1 SGHDT and CDR2 YYEEEE. The V and J ends lost 0 bases and 0 bases respectively, with 10 bases between them. Written as DNA, the CDR3 is TGTGCCAGCAGCTTGGCTCGTTGGAACTCCTACGAGCAGTACTTC. This encodes CASSLARWNSYEQYF.

V usage is TRBV6-4 and J usage is TRBJ2-2; 7 nucleotides line up with TRBD1. CDR1 and CDR2 from the germline V gene are MRHNA and SNTAGT. V gave up 5 bases and J gave up 0 bases; unmatched junction bases: 3. The CDR3 covers 15 residues. CDR3 loop: CASSKRGPNTGELFF. The CDR3 DNA reads as TGTGCCAGCAGTAAGAGGGGGCCGAACACCGGGGAGCTGTTTTTT.

V is TRBV5-1 and J is TRBJ2-5, with D unclear. The DNA end is more similar to TRBJ2-7, so the J call may be wrong. The CDR3 sequence is 15 residues long. Germline-derived CDR1 and CDR2 are SGHRS and YFSETQ. The CDR3 region is CASSFSPAIAYEQYF. In DNA, the CDR3 is TGCGCCAGCAGCTTCTCTCCGGCAATCGCCTACGAGCAGTACTTC.

The V gene is TRBV4-1, the J gene TRBJ2-1; TRBD2 matches 8 bases. The V and J ends lost 7 bases and 2 bases, in that order; junction bases with no gene match: 10. This CDR3 has 16 residues. Germline V gene sequence: CDR1 MGHRA, CDR2 YSYEKL. CDR3 sequence (DNA): TGCGCCAGCACCGCACTAGCGGAACATACCTACAATGAGCAGTTCTTC. It codes for CASTALAEHTYNEQFF.

The gene calls are TRBV7-6 and TRBJ2-5; D perhaps matches TRBD2 (6 bases). In germline, CDR1 is SGHVS, CDR2 FNYEAQ. Trimming removed 2 bases from V and 0 bases from J, with 10 bases in between. This CDR3 is 15 amino acids long. The CDR3 sequence: CASSLMEGYQETQYF. CDR3 coding DNA: TGTGCCAGCAGCTTAATGGAGGGGTACCAAGAGACCCAGTACTTC.

The J gene is TRBJ2-7, the V gene TRBV6-6, with a weak D call TRBD2 (5 bases). The V end was cut by 1 base, the J end by 4 bases, with 17 bases between. The CDR3 spans 16 residues. The germline V gene encodes CDR1 MNHNY and CDR2 SVGAGI (reference sequence). The CDR3 DNA is TGTGCCAGCAGTTACTTAGAGGGAGCTAGGGAGTACGAGCAGTACTTC. Translating gives CASSYLEGAREYEQYF.

The chain employs TRBV12-3 or TRBV12-4 and TRBJ2-4, with 13 nucleotides matching TRBD2. V lost 2 bases to trimming and J lost 5 bases; unmatched junction nucleotides: 15. The CDR3 loop spans 20 amino acids. CDR3 sequence reads: CASSLLTSGRKRLIENIQYF. The CDR3 DNA sequence: TGTGCCAGCAGTTTACTGACTAGCGGGAGGAAGAGGCTGATTGAAAACATTCAGTACTTC.

This clonotype was observed a few times. The V and J genes are TRBV14 and TRBJ2-4; 9 nucleotides agree with TRBD2. Unmatched junction bases numbered 11, after V lost 0 bases and J lost 2 bases. Germline lookup yields CDR1 SGHDN and CDR2 FVKESK. The CDR3 has 19 residues. CDR3 coding DNA: TGTGCCAGCAGCCAAGACCCCGCGGGGGGGCGATCGACCAAAAACATTCAGTACTTC. It specifies CASSQDPAGGRSTKNIQYF.

This clonotype appeared a few times. This sequence joins TRBV21-1 and TRBJ2-1; TRBD1 reflects the table's D call only, with no check against the DNA. TRBV21-1 is deemed a pseudogene. The CDR3 has 21 residues. Here the CDR3 DNA reads TGTGCCAGCAGCACGGTGGGTCTCGGACACCTCTCCATAGGCTCCTACAATGAGCAGTTCTTC. Protein product: CASSTVGLGHLSIGSYNEQFF.

The chain couples TRBV5-1 to TRBJ1-1; no definite D call. This CDR3 is 16 amino acids long. V shed 3 bases and J shed 3 bases, with 18 bases lying between them. Germline lookup yields CDR1 SGHRS and CDR2 YFSETQ. In DNA, the CDR3 is TGCGCCAGCAGCTCGCAAATAACTCGAAGGGACACTGAAGCTTTCTTT. It encodes CASSSQITRRDTEAFF.

The chain is built from TRBV12-5 and TRBJ1-2; D is unclear. V lost 2 bases and J 7 bases, leaving 11 bases between the germline ends. CDR3 size: 13 residues. CDR1 is LGHNT and CDR2 is FRNRAP in the germline V gene. In DNA form, the CDR3 reads TGTGCTAGTGGTTTGTCAGCTGAGGGTGGCTACACCTTC. Translating it yields CASGLSAEGGYTF.

The J gene is TRBJ1-2, the V gene TRBV20-1; TRBD1 aligns across 11 bases. This CDR3 spans 14 amino acids. The V gene end was trimmed by 2 bases and the J gene end by 2 bases; junction bases not matched to a gene: 1. CDR1 is DFQATT, CDR2 SNEGSKA, per germline (reference sequence). CDR3 sequence (DNA): TGCAGTGCTAGACGGACAGGGGGCAACTATGGCTACACCTTC. It encodes CSARRTGGNYGYTF.

The chain carries TRBV7-8 and TRBJ2-1, with TRBD2 matching 10 bases. There are 16 residues in the CDR3. The germline V gene has CDR1 SGHVS and CDR2 FQNEAQ. The V segment lost 4 bases and the J segment 4 bases; nucleotides outside the gene matches: 7. This chain's CDR3 is CASSSWLAGVYNEQFF. CDR3 DNA: TGTGCCAGCAGCTCCTGGCTAGCGGGGGTATACAATGAGCAGTTCTTC.

The rearrangement uses TRBV20-1 and TRBJ1-2; D not resolved. V was pared by 4 bases and J by 4 bases, with 10 bases between. CDR1 and CDR2 from the germline V gene are DFQATT and SNEGSKA (reference sequence). The CDR3 contains 12 residues. The DNA for the CDR3 is TGCAGTGCTAATGGCCTTTCCTATGGCTACACCTTC. Its protein is CSANGLSYGYTF.

The V call is TRBV5-1, the J call TRBJ2-3, with TRBD2 matching 12 bases. The trim removed 7 bases at V and 3 bases at J, leaving 6 bases unmatched. Looked up from germline, CDR1 is SGHRS and CDR2 is YFSETQ. The CDR3 is 15 residues long. For the CDR3, the DNA is TGCGCCAGCGACGCCGGGACTAGCGGGACAGATACGCAGTATTTT. This gives the protein CASDAGTSGTDTQYF.

The chain combines TRBV6-1 with TRBJ2-1; 9 bases are a match to TRBD1. Germline trimming cut 5 bases from V and 1 base from J; bases unmatched to any gene: 9. Germline V gives CDR1 MNHNS, CDR2 SASEGT. The CDR3 sequence is 17 residues long. The CDR3 sequence: CASSRLSGTGSYNEQFF. CDR3 nucleotides: TGTGCCAGCAGTCGCCTTTCCGGGACAGGGTCCTACAATGAGCAGTTCTTC.

In regard to this clonotype: Germline is not matched at one junction end, which may reflect a read error. The rearrangement joins TRBV5-1 to TRBJ2-2, with D possibly being TRBD2 (5 bases). Germline CDR1 SGHRS, CDR2 YFSETQ. The CDR3 has 16 amino acids. The CDR3 spells CASSHLPMGLAGELFF. The DNA for the CDR3 is TGCGCCAGCAGCCACCTTCCTATGGGGTTGGCCGGGGAGTTGTTTTTT.

This clonotype has more than one count but fewer than ten. CDR3 in amino acids: CASGGYGQAVYEQYF. In DNA, the CDR3 is TGTGCCAGCGGGGGGTATGGGCAGGCGGTCTACGAGCAGTACTTC. J is TRBJ2-4 and V is TRBV6-4; tentatively, D is TRBD2 (6 bases). The end of the DNA is better explained by TRBJ2-7, so the J call may be wrong. The germline V gene encodes CDR1 MRHNA and CDR2 SNTAGT. The CDR3 has 15 residues.

The genes are TRBV7-6 and TRBJ2-3; 11 bases fit TRBD2. Looked up from germline, CDR1 is SGHVS and CDR2 is FNYEAQ. The CDR3 totals 17 residues. Losses at the gene ends were 5 bases for V and 2 bases for J; bases not matched to a gene: 9. This chain's CDR3 is CASSLNRLAGNTDTQYF. The CDR3, as DNA: TGTGCCAGCAGCCTGAACCGACTAGCGGGGAACACAGATACGCAGTATTTT.

This clonotype was seen only a few times. The chain links TRBV6-1 to TRBJ2-7, with TRBD1 identical over 8 bases. Losses at the gene ends were 6 bases for V and 5 bases for J; bases not matched to a gene: 6. The CDR3 runs to 13 residues. The germline gives CDR1 MNHNS, CDR2 SASEGT. CDR3 nucleotide sequence: TGTGCCAGCAGGCGGACAGGGTTCAACGAGCAGTACTTC. The encoded protein is CASRRTGFNEQYF.

The chain links TRBV7-9 to TRBJ1-2; 7 nucleotides align to TRBD1. Germline V gene lookup returns CDR1 SEHNR and CDR2 FQNEAQ (reference sequence). There are 18 residues in the CDR3. After removal of 3 bases from V and 1 base from J, the junction contained 14 bases not matched to a gene. The DNA for the CDR3 is TGTGCCAGCAGCTTCCAAACCTCCGGGACAGCGAGTAACTATGGCTACACCTTC. Its protein product is CASSFQTSGTASNYGYTF.

The chain uses TRBV7-8 and TRBJ1-6; D gene unclear. The CDR3 contains 14 residues. Germline V CDR1 and CDR2: SGHVS, FQNEAQ. V lost 2 bases, J lost 13 bases, and 15 bases lay in between. CDR3 sequence reads: CASSLLDGPSPLHF. CDR3 coding DNA: TGTGCCAGCAGCTTACTGGACGGCCCCTCTCCCCTCCACTTT.